The TCR beta chain under discussion was sequenced for a study of identical twins. With regard to this clonotype: Its antigen is not known.

CDR1 MNHNS and CDR2 SASEGT come from the germline V gene. With 5 bases clipped from V and 7 bases from J, the junction kept 7 bases outside the gene matches. This CDR3 comprises 14 residues. Study-level results: Weaker excess twin sharing was seen among beta out-of-frame sequences.

MiXCR, run by TCRdb on the 5' RACE reads, gives a single entry per CDR3 protein. The sample lists about 570,000 distinct CDR3 sequences, roughly 9.5% occurring once. In addition, the sample was reused for a study of yellow fever vaccine responses in identical twins.

The clonotype was recovered from a young woman in good health. Sequencing was done on a sample of PBMCs. The chain couples TRBV6-1 to TRBJ1-2; 10 nucleotides line up with TRBD1. CDR3: CASSPGQGIGGYTF. The CDR3 DNA sequence: TGTGCCAGCAGTCCGGGACAGGGGATTGGTGGCTACACCTTC.